The clone carrying this T cell receptor (beta chain) was observed a few times. The antigen is not known. This sample stems from a study of T-cell memory formation after mild COVID-19. Study as a whole: In these data, TCR clusters were largely donor specific.

One entry per CDR3 protein results from TCRdb running MiXCR on the 5' RACE reads. Among over 350,000 distinct CDR3 sequences, roughly 26% were seen once, and the ten largest hold around 8.1%. Study results and caveats: CD4/CD8 balance characterized clones contracting day 15 to 85, and CD4+ skew characterized later expanders. Within pre-infection memory, some responding clones were found, suggesting cross-reactive memory joined. The CD4+ clones that contracted clustered mainly within CM and EM, and the CD8+ clones concentrated in EMRA.

V lost 3 bases, J lost 0 bases, and 19 bases stayed unmatched. The germline CDR1 and CDR2 sequences are DFQATT and SNEGSKA (reference sequence). This CDR3 is built from 20 residues. This TCR was sampled from an adult woman who had mild COVID-19 (a few samples of this study predate the infection). Cell type and time point are not known. This rearrangement joins TRBV20-1 to TRBJ2-7, with 11 bases aligning to TRBD2. The sequenced material came from PBMCs or a T cell subset sorted from them (not recorded which). The CDR3 loop is CSASQGVTSGGSLYSYEQYF. CDR3 in DNA: TGCAGTGCTAGTCAAGGAGTAACTAGCGGGGGCTCCTTATACTCCTACGAGCAGTACTTC.